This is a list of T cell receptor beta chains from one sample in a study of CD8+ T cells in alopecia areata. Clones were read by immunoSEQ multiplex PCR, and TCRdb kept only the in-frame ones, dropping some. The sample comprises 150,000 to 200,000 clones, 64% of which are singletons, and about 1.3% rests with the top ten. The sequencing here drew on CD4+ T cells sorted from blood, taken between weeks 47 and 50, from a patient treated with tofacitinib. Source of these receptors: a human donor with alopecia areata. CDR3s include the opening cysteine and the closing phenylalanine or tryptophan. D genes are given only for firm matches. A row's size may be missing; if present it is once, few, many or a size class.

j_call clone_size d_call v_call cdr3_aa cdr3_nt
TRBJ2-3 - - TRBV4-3 CASSQDRTGTDTQYF TGCGCCAGCAGCCAAGATCGCACGGGGACAGATACGCAGTATTTT
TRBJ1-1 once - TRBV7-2 CASSVYRGGTEAFF TGTGCCAGCAGCGTATACCGGGGAGGCACTGAAGCTTTCTTT
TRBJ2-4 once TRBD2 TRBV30 CAYTGPGLAVGNIQYF TGTGCCTATACGGGCCCCGGACTAGCCGTGGGGAACATTCAGTACTTC
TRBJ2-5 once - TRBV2 CASSSGLETQYF TGTGCCAGCAGTAGCGGGTTGGAGACCCAGTACTTC
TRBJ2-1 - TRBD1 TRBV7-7 CASSPGQGAHEQFF TGTGCCAGCAGTCCGGGACAGGGGGCGCATGAGCAGTTCTTC
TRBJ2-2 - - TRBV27 CASSFVGSGDGLFF TGTGCCAGCAGTTTTGTAGGTTCCGGGGACGGGCTGTTTTTT
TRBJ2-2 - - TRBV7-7 CASSPGRTVNTGELFF TGTGCCAGCAGCCCAGGAAGGACGGTGAACACCGGGGAGCTGTTTTTT
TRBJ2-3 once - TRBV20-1 CSARDFGF TGCAGTGCTAGAGATTTTGGTTTT
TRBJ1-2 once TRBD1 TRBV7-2 CASSSGQASGYGYTF TGTGCCAGCAGCTCCGGACAGGCCTCTGGGTATGGCTACACCTTC
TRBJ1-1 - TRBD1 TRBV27 CASSPGQGVWHTEAFF TGTGCCAGCAGTCCAGGACAGGGAGTGTGGCACACTGAAGCTTTCTTT
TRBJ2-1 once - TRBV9 CASSGKIGLNEQFF TGTGCCAGCAGCGGAAAGATAGGTCTCAATGAGCAGTTCTTC
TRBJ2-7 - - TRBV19 CASSMPGAYYEQYF TGTGCCAGTAGTATGCCAGGGGCTTATTACGAGCAGTACTTC
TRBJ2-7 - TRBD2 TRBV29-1 CSVGGAGGSYEQYF TGCAGCGTCGGTGGGGCGGGGGGGTCCTACGAGCAGTACTTC
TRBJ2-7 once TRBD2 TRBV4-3 CASSRRLLAGGEQYF TGCGCCAGCAGCCGGCGACTGTTAGCGGGGGGCGAGCAGTACTTC
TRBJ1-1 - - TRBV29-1 CSVGGLAEAFF TGCAGCGTTGGGGGTTTGGCTGAAGCTTTCTTT
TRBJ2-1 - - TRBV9 CASSFGQSYNEQFF TGTGCCAGCAGCTTCGGACAGAGCTACAATGAGCAGTTCTTC
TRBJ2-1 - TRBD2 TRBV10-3 CAIGRTSGETEQFF TGTGCCATCGGGAGGACTAGCGGGGAGACTGAGCAGTTCTTC
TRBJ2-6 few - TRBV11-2 CASSLQGAGANVLTF TGTGCCAGCAGCTTACAGGGAGCTGGGGCCAACGTCCTGACTTTC
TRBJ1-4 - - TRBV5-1 CASSLTATNEKLFF TGCGCCAGCAGCCTGACAGCAACTAATGAAAAACTGTTTTTT
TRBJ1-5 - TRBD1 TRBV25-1 CASSAGTAVNQPQHF TGTGCCAGCAGTGCGGGGACAGCGGTCAATCAGCCCCAGCATTTT
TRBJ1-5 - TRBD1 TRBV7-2 CASSSPGQGSQPQHF TGTGCCAGCAGCTCTCCGGGACAGGGTAGCCAGCCCCAGCATTTT
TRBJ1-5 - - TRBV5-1 CASRPDTNQPQHF TGCGCCAGCAGACCCGACACCAATCAGCCCCAGCATTTT
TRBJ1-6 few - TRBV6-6 CASSYSVGSPLHF TGTGCCAGCAGTTACTCCGTCGGCTCACCCCTCCACTTT
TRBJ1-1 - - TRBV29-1 CSVIQTNTEAFF TGCAGCGTTATACAGACGAACACTGAAGCTTTCTTT
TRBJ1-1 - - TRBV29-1 CSVVTLMGTEAFF TGCAGCGTGGTCACCCTCATGGGGACTGAAGCTTTCTTT
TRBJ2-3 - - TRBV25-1 CASSNGASTDTQYF TGTGCCAGCAGTAACGGGGCTAGCACAGATACGCAGTATTTT
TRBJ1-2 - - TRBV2 CASRGGGYGYTF TGTGCCAGCAGGGGGGGCGGTTATGGCTACACCTTC
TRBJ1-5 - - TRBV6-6 CASSRDNNQPQHF TGTGCCAGCAGTCGAGACAACAATCAGCCCCAGCATTTT
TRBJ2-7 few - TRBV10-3 CAISELRDGNEQYF TGTGCCATCAGTGAGCTCCGGGACGGTAACGAGCAGTACTTC
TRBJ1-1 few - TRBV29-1 CSADSSVAEAFF TGCAGCGCGGACTCTTCTGTAGCTGAAGCTTTCTTT
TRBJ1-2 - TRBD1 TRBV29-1 CSVGQGTDYGYTF TGCAGCGTTGGACAGGGCACGGACTATGGCTACACCTTC
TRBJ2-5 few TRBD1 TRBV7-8 CASSPKTGQETQYF TGTGCCAGCAGCCCAAAGACAGGGCAAGAGACCCAGTACTTC
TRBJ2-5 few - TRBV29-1 CSVAQGLETQYF TGCAGCGTTGCTCAGGGTTTGGAGACCCAGTACTTC
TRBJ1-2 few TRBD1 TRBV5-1 CASSGDSNYGYTF TGCGCCAGCAGCGGGGACAGTAACTATGGCTACACCTTC
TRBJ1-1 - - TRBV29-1 CSVPQQNMNTEAFF TGCAGCGTCCCACAACAGAATATGAACACTGAAGCTTTCTTT
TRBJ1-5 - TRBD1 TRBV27 CASSSNRGGNQPQHF TGTGCCAGCAGTTCGAACAGGGGGGGCAATCAGCCCCAGCATTTT
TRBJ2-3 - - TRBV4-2 CASSQVEGRTTDTQYF TGTGCCAGCAGCCAAGTCGAAGGTAGAACCACAGATACGCAGTATTTT
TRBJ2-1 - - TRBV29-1 CSVHESRSNNEQFF TGCAGCGTTCATGAGTCCCGCTCCAACAATGAGCAGTTCTTC
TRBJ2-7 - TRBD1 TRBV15 CATSSLGTGTDYEQYF TGTGCCACCAGCAGCCTTGGTACCGGGACAGACTACGAGCAGTACTTC
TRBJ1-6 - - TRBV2 CASGSRTGNSPLHF TGTGCCAGCGGTTCCAGGACGGGGAATTCACCCCTCCACTTT
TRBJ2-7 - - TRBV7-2 CASSLTASFSNEQYF TGTGCCAGCAGCTTAACCGCTAGCTTCAGTAACGAGCAGTACTTC
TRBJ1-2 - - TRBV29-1 CSVAPGTTKEGYTF TGCAGCGTAGCACCGGGGACAACTAAGGAGGGCTACACCTTC
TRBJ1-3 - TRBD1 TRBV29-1 CSAGQASGNTIYF TGCAGCGCGGGACAGGCCTCTGGAAACACCATATATTTT
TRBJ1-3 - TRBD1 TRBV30 CARDSGGNTIYF TGTGCCAGGGACAGCGGCGGAAACACCATATATTTT
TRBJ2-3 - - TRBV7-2 CASSLAERSTDTQYF TGTGCCAGCAGCTTAGCCGAGCGGAGCACAGATACGCAGTATTTT
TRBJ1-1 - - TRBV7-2 CASSLSGFRTEAFF TGTGCCAGCAGCTTATCGGGTTTTAGGACTGAAGCTTTCTTT